The 10 T cell receptor beta chains presented below share a single source sample, sequenced in a study of blood T cell repertoires in COVID-19. The assay was immunoSEQ multiplex PCR, and TCRdb's table has in-frame clones only and misses some. Of about 300,000 clones listed, around 84% are singletons. Sequencing was carried out using peripheral blood. The receptors shown here come from a human donor with COVID-19, enrolled during active disease. The donor label of this sample is uncertain.

This chain links TRBV5-4 with TRBJ2-2, with TRBD2 matching 12 bases. The germline V gene encodes CDR1 SGHNT and CDR2 YYREEE (reference sequence). J gave up 0 bases and V 4 bases, and 10 bases lay outside the gene matches. CDR3 length equals 19 residues. The CDR3 sequence: CASSPYQGLAGANTGELFF. CDR3 in DNA: TGTGCCAGCAGCCCATATCAGGGACTAGCGGGTGCGAACACCGGGGAGCTGTTTTTT.

The chain recombines TRBV4-3 with TRBJ2-3; TRBD2 agrees at 10 bases. V shed 2 bases and J 0 bases; nucleotides not matched to a gene: 5. Germline-derived CDR1 and CDR2 are LGHNA and YSLEER. This CDR3 is built from 17 residues. The CDR3 sequence: CASSQFGLADSTDTQYF. As DNA, the CDR3 is TGCGCCAGCAGCCAATTCGGACTAGCGGATAGCACAGATACGCAGTATTTT.

This chain joins TRBV30 and TRBJ1-1; D is unresolved. CDR3 size: 13 residues. Trimming took off 1 base at V and 2 bases at J, with 8 bases between the two ends. Per the germline V gene, CDR1 is GTSNPN and CDR2 is SVGIG (reference sequence). The CDR3 loop reads CAWSDLSNTEAFF. CDR3 sequence (DNA): TGTGCCTGGAGTGATTTGAGTAACACTGAAGCTTTCTTT.

The V call is TRBV11-2, the J call TRBJ2-1; 7 bases fit TRBD2. In germline, CDR1 is SGHAT, CDR2 FQNNGV. The CDR3 extends over 14 amino acids. With V trimmed by 1 base and J by 7 bases, 4 bases remained unmatched. CDR3 coding DNA: TGTGCCAGCAGCTTAGGACTAGCCATAAATGAGCAGTTCTTC. As protein: CASSLGLAINEQFF.

V usage is TRBV7-2 and J usage is TRBJ1-4; D call uncertain. Germline V gene sequence: CDR1 SGHTA, CDR2 FQGNSA. Trimming cost V 5 bases and J 5 bases, with 18 bases left between them. CDR3 length equals 16 residues. The CDR3 loop is CASSDVFPGNNEKLFF. As DNA, the CDR3 is TGTGCCAGCAGCGACGTTTTTCCGGGAAACAATGAAAAACTGTTTTTT.

V and J are TRBV3-1 (or the pseudogene TRBV3-2) and TRBJ2-5, with 11 positions matching TRBD2. The V gene's germline CDR1 is LGHDT and CDR2 YNNKEL (reference sequence). This CDR3 is 15 amino acids long. V was clipped by 2 bases and J by 4 bases; unmatched bases: 3. The CDR3 nucleotides are TGTGCCAGCAGCCAACCCCTAGCGGGAGGAGAGACCCAGTACTTC. This codes for CASSQPLAGGETQYF.

This clone was found once. The chain links TRBV29-1 to TRBJ2-3; the match to TRBD2 covers 11 bases. The germline gives CDR1 SQVTM, CDR2 ANQGSEA. The CDR3 spans 15 residues. The J segment lost 4 bases and the V segment lost 4 bases, leaving 7 bases of the junction unmatched. The CDR3 is CSVAPLAGGSDTQYF. CDR3 nucleotides: TGCAGCGTTGCCCCTCTAGCGGGAGGATCAGATACGCAGTATTTT.

J is TRBJ2-7 and V is TRBV7-2; 9 nucleotides agree with TRBD2. The CDR3 length is 17 residues. Germline CDR1 and CDR2: SGHTA and FQGNSA. V was clipped by 5 bases and J by 2 bases; unmatched bases: 13. CDR3 DNA sequence: TGTGCCAGCAGCCATGCGGGAGGGCCAGGGGCCGCCTACGAGCAGTACTTC. This encodes CASSHAGGPGAAYEQYF.

The rearrangement uses TRBV7-3 and TRBJ2-3; D is possibly TRBD2 (6 bases). Per germline, CDR1 SGHTA and CDR2 FQGTGA. Trimming left V 1 base short and J 1 base short, with 15 bases between. This CDR3 has 17 residues. DNA for the CDR3: TGTGCCAGCAGCTTAATTTTGGACGGGAGTGGCACAGATACGCAGTATTTT. Translated, it gives CASSLILDGSGTDTQYF.

The chain carries TRBV15 and TRBJ2-7, with TRBD1 matching over 8 bases. Germline loops: CDR1 LNHNV, CDR2 YYDKDF (reference sequence). CDR3 length: 15 amino acids. V trimming: 4 bases; J trimming: 1 base; junction bases outside the gene matches: 6. The CDR3 loop is CATSTLTGGSYEQYF. The CDR3 DNA reads TGTGCCACCAGCACCCTCACAGGGGGTTCCTACGAGCAGTACTTC.